This T cell receptor beta chain is drawn from a study of blood T cell repertoires in COVID-19. Study as a whole: Donors in the United States, Italy and Spain gave samples during acute or convalescent COVID-19.

Germline V gene sequence: CDR1 SGHNT, CDR2 YYREEE (reference sequence). CDR3 length equals 16 residues. V was clipped by 4 bases and J by 0 bases; unmatched bases: 6. This clone has only one observation. Original processing notes: Estimation of nucleated cell counts was performed using reference gene primer amplification. Here immunoSEQ multiplex PCR was the method, and the copy in TCRdb shows in-frame clones only, minus some. Clone size and V and J calls were adopted from that table, with D and trimming inferred from the DNA. The profile shows around 460,000 clones, roughly 89% of them singletons. Patients of the Seattle cohort, enrolled during active infection, were followed longitudinally.

Sequencing was performed on peripheral blood. The gene calls are TRBV5-4 and TRBJ2-4; 8 bases map to TRBD1. The TCR sequence derives from a man aged 18 to 29 with COVID-19, enrolled during active disease. CDR3 amino acids: CASSISGGQAKNIQYF. DNA of the CDR3: TGTGCCAGCAGCATCTCAGGGGGCCAAGCCAAAAACATTCAGTACTTC.